A single TCR beta chain is shown here with its context. These data come from a study of blood T cell repertoires in COVID-19. Study-wide background: Researchers got acute and convalescent COVID-19 samples from the United States, Italy and Spain. PBMCs, B-cell-depleted T cells, or T cells provided the cDNA or gDNA that made up the material.

This CDR3 is built from 14 residues. Germline values: CDR1 MNHNY, CDR2 SVGAGI (reference sequence). V was cut by 0 bases and J by 14 bases, with 17 bases left in between. Repertoires were generated with immunoSEQ multiplex PCR, while TCRdb's copy carries only in-frame clones and drops some. The sample has about 40,000 clones, approximately 86% seen once. The source is a man aged 45-65 years with active COVID-19. Sample: peripheral blood. The chain couples TRBV6-6 to TRBJ2-1, with D maybe TRBD2 (5 bases). The CDR3 loop reads CASSYSNHGDSEFF. CDR3 nucleotide sequence: TGTGCCAGCAGTTACTCGAATCACGGGGATTCAGAGTTCTTC.